The TCR beta chain described here comes from a study of T cell repertoires in ileal Crohn's disease. This clone was recorded a few times. The antigen remains unidentified. Notes on the study in general: All patients with clonality above 26.8% had endoscopic recurrence.

The protocol was immunoSEQ multiplex PCR, while the TCRdb copy is restricted to in-frame clones and leaves out a portion. The profile shows about 60,000 clones, around 90% of them singletons. Time point indicated: neoterminal ileum biopsy at postoperative endoscopy, about 6 months after surgery. From germline, CDR1 is ENHRY and CDR2 SYGVKD. The V end lost 6 bases, the J end lost 3 bases, and 14 bases lay between the germline ends. The CDR3 is 14 residues long. Sequencing was done on a sample of ileal tissue. The chain carries TRBV10-3 and TRBJ1-2; no reliable D call. The TCR originated in an adult with Crohn's disease. This CDR3 is CAIRPGWEDYGYTF. CDR3 in DNA: TGTGCCATCAGACCCGGATGGGAGGACTATGGCTACACCTTC.